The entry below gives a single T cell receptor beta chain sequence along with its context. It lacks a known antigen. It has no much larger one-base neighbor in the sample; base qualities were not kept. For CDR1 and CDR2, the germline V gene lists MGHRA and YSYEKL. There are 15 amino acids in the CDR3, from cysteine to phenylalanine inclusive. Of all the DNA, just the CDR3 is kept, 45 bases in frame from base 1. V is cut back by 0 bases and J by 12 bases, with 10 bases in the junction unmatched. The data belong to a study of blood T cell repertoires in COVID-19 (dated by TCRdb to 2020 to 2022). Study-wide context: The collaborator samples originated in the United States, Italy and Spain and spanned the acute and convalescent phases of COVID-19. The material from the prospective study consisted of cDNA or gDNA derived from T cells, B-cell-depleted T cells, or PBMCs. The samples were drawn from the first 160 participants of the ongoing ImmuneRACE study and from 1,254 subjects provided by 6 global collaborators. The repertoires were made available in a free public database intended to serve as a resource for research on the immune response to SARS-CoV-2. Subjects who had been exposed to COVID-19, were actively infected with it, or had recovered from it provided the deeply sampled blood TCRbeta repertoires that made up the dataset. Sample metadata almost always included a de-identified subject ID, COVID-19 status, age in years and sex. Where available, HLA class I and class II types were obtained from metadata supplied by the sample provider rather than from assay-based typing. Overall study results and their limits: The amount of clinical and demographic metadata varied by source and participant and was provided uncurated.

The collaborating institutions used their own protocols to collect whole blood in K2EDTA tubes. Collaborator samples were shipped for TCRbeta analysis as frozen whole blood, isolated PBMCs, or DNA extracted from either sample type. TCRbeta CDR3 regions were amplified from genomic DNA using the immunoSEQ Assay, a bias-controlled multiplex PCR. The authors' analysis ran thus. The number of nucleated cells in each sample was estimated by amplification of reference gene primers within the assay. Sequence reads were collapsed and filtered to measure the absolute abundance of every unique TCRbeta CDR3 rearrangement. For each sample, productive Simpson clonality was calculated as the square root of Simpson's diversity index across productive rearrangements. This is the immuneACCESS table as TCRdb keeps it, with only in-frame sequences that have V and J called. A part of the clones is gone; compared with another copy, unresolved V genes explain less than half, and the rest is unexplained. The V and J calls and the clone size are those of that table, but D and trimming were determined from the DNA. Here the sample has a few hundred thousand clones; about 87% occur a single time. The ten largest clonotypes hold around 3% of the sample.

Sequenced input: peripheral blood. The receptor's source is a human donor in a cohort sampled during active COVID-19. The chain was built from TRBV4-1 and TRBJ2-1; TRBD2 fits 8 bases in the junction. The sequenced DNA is TGCGCCAGCAGCCAAGAGCGTAGCGGGGCTACTCGGCAGTTCTTC. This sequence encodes CASSQERSGATRQFF.